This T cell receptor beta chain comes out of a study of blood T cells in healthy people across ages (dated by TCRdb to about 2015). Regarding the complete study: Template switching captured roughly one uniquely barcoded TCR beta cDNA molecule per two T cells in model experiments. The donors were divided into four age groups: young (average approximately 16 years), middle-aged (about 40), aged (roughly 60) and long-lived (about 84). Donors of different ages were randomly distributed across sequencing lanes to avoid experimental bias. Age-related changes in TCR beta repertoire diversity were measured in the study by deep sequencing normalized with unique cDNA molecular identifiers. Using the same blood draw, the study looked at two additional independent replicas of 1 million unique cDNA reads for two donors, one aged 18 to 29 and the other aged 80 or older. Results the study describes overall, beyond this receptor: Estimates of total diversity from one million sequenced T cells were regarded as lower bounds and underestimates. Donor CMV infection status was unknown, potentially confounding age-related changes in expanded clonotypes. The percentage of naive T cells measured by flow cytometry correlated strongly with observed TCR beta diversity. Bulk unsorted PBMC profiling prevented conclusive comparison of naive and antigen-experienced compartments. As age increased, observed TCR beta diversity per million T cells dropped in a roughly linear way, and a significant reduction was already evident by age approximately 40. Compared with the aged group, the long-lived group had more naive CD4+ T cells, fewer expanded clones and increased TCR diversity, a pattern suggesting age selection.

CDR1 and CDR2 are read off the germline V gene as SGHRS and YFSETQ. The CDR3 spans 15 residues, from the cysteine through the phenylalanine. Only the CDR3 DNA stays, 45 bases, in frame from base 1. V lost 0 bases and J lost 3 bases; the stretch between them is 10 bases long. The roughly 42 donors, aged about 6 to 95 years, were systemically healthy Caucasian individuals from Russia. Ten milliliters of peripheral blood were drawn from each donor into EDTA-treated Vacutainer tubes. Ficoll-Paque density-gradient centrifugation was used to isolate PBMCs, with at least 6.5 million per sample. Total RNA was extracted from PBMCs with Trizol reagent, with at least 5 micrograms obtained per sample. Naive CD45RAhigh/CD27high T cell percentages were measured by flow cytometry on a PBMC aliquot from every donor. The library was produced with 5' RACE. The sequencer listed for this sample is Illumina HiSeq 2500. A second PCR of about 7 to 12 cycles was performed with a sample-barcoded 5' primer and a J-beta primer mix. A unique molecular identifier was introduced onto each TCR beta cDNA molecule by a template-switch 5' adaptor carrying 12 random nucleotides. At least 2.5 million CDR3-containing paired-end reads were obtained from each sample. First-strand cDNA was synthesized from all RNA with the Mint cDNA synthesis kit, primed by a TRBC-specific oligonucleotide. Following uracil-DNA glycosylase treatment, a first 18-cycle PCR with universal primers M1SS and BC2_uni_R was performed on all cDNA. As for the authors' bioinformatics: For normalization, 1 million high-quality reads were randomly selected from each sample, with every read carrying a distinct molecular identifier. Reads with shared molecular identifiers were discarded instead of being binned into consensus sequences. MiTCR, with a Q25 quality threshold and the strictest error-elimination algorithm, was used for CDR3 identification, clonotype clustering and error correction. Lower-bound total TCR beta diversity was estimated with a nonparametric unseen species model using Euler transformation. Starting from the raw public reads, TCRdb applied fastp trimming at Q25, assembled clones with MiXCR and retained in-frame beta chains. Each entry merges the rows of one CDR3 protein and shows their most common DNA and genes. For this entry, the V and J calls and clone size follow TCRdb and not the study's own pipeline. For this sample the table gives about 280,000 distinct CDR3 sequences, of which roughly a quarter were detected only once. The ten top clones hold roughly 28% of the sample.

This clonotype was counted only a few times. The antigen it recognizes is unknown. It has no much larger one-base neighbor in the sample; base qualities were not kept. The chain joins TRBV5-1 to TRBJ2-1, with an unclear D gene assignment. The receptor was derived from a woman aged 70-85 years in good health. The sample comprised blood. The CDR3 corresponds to CASSLASDLYNEQFF. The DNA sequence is TGCGCCAGCAGCTTGGCCAGTGACCTCTACAATGAGCAGTTCTTC.